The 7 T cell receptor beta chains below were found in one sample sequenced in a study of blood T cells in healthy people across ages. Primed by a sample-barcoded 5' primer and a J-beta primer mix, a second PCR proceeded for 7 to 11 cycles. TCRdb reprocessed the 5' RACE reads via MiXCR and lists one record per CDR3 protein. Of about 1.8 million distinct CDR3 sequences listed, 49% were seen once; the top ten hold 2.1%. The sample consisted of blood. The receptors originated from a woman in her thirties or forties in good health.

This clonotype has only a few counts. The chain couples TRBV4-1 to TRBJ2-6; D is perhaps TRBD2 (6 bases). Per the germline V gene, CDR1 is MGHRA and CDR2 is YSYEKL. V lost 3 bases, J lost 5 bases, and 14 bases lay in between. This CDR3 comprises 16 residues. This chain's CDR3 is CASSHYPSARANVLTF. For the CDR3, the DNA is TGCGCCAGCAGCCACTATCCTAGCGCGAGGGCCAACGTCCTGACTTTC.

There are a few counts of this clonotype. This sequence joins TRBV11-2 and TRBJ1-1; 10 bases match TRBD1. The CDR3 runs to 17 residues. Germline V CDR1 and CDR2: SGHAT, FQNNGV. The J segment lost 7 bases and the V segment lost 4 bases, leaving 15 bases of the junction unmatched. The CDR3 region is CASSSVRDRGYRGEAFF. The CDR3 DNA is TGTGCCAGCAGCTCCGTCCGGGACAGGGGTTATCGTGGTGAAGCTTTCTTT.

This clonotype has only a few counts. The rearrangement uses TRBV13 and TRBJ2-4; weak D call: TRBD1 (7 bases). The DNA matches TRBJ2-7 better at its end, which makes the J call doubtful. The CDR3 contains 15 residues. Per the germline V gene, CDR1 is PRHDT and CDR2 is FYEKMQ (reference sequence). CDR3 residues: CASSFRGTASVEQYF. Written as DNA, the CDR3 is TGTGCCAGCAGCTTCCGCGGGACAGCTTCCGTCGAGCAGTACTTC.

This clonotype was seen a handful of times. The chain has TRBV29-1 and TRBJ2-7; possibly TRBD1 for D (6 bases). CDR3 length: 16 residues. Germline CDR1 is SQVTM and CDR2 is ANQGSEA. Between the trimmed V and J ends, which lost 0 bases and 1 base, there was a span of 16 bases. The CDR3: CSVEDRRQALSYEQYF. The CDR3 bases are TGCAGCGTTGAAGATCGGAGACAGGCCCTTTCCTACGAGCAGTACTTC.

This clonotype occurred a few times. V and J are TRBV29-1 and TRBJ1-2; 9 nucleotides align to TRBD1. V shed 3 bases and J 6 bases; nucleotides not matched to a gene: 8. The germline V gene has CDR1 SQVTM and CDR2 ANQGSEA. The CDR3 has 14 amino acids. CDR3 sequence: CSVEGGQGPNGYTF. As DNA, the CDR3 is TGCAGCGTTGAGGGGGGACAGGGACCGAATGGCTACACCTTC.

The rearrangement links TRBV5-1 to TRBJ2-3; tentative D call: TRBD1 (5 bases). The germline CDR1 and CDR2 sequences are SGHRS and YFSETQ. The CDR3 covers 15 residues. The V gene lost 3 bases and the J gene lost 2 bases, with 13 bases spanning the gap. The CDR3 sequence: CASSYGGQLTDTQYF. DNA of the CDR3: TGCGCCAGCAGCTACGGCGGACAACTCACAGATACGCAGTATTTT.

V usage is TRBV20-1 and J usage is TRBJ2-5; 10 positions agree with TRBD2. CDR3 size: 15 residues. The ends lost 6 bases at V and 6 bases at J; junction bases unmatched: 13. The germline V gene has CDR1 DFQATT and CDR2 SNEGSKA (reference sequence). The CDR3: CSATGTSVMPKTQYF. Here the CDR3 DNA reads TGCAGTGCCACCGGGACTAGCGTTATGCCCAAGACCCAGTACTTC.